The clone carrying this T cell receptor (beta chain) was counted only a few times. Antigen: not known. From germline, CDR1 is SGHNT and CDR2 YYREEE (reference sequence). After removal of 4 bases from V and 3 bases from J, the junction contained 6 bases not matched to a gene. This CDR3 has 14 amino acids. This specimen belongs to a study of cytomegalovirus exposure and HLA in healthy donors. Study results and caveats: Later, an analysis showed that TCR beta chains associated with HLA were more clonally expanded than others that were equally common. According to a later analysis, most TCR beta chains associated with CMV appeared HLA-restricted. Generally TCR sequences proved uncommon, though certain public TCRs appeared in numerous donors. There were a few CMV-associated chains whose specificity for CMV antigens was confirmed in vitro.

60 Vbeta and 13 Jbeta primers were used in PCR. Here immunoSEQ multiplex PCR was the method, and the copy in TCRdb shows in-frame clones only, minus some. The sample includes about 120,000 clones, more than 9% of them seen just once. The receptor comes from a woman younger than 30 in good health and CMV-seropositive. The rearrangement joins TRBV5-4 to TRBJ2-7; 8 nucleotides match TRBD2. The sample consisted of PBMCs. The CDR3 nucleotides read TGTGCCAGCAGCCCAGATACTAGCGGCTACGAGCAGTACTTC. This translates into CASSPDTSGYEQYF.